Listed here is a single T cell receptor (beta chain). The CDR3 length is 15 residues. Deletions cut 3 bases from V and 5 bases from J, with 13 bases between. This sample was included in a study of T cell repertoires in cytomegalovirus infection. The wider study: An indication of both CMV infection and matching HLA type came from public TCR beta signatures.

TCRdb reanalysed the reads using MiXCR and keeps one entry per CDR3 protein. The sample gives approximately 700,000 distinct CDR3 sequences, about a third of which show up once; about 2.8% is in the top ten. This chain links TRBV12-3 or TRBV12-4 with TRBJ2-2; D not resolved. Specimen: PBMCs. The origin of this receptor is a human donor in good health (CMV status not recorded). Some clones in this sample may be carry-over from other donors' samples. As DNA, the CDR3 is TGTGCCAGCAGTTTTCAAGCGACTGTGACCGGGGAGCTGTTTTTT. This translates into CASSFQATVTGELFF.